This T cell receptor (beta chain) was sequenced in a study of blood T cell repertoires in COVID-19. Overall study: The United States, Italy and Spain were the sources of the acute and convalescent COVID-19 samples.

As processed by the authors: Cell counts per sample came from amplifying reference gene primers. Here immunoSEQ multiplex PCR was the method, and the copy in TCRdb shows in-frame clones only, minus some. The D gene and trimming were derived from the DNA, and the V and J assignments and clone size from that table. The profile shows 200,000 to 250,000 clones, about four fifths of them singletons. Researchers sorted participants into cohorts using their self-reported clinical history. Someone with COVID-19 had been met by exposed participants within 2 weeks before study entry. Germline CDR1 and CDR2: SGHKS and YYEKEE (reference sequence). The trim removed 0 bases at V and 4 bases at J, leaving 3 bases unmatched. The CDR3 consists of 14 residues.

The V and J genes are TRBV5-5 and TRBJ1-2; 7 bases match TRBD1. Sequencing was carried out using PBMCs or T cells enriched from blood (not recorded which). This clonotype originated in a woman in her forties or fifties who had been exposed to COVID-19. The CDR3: CASSLGGQPYGYTF. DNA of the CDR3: TGTGCCAGCAGCTTGGGGGGACAGCCCTATGGCTACACCTTC.